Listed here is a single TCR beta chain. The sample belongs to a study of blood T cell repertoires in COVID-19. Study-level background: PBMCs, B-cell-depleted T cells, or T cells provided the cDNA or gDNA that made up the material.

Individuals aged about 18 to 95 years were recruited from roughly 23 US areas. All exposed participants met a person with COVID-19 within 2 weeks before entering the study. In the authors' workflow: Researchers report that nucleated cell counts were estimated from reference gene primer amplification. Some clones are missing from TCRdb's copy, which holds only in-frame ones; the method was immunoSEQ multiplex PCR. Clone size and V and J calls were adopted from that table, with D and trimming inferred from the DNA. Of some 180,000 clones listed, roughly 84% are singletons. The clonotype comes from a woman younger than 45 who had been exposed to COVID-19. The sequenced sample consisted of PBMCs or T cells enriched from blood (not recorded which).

CDR3 in DNA: TGTGCTAGTGGTTTCGGAGGGACGGGCACTGAAGCTTTCTTT. Residues: CASGFGGTGTEAFF. The chain uses TRBV12-5 and TRBJ1-1, with D possibly matching TRBD1 (5 bases). The length of the CDR3 is 14 residues. Germline values: CDR1 LGHNT, CDR2 FRNRAP. The V and J ends lost 3 bases and 4 bases respectively, with 12 bases between them. Drawing the rest from reference TRBV12-5 and TRBJ1-1, the complete variable domain is DARVTQTPRHKVTEMGQEVTMRCQPILGHNTVFWYRQTMMQGLELLAYFRNRAPLDDSGMPKDRFSAEMPDATLATLKIQPSEPRDSAVYFCASGFGGTGTEAFFGQGTRLTVV.